A selection of T cell receptor beta chains follows, all from one sample in a study of a mutant IDH1 vaccine in newly diagnosed glioma. The data were produced by immunoSEQ multiplex PCR, yet TCRdb's version contains in-frame clones alone and is incomplete. The table includes 45,000 to 70,000 clones, 80% to 95% detected once. The input for sequencing was PBMCs, taken from a glioma patient treated with radiotherapy, temozolomide or both. The receptor set was obtained from a man between 50 and 59 years old with glioma. Each CDR3 is given with its conserved first and last residue. Fields, in order: J gene, D gene, V gene, clone size, CDR3 protein, CDR3 DNA. D genes are given only for firm matches. Rows give clone size only sometimes, using once, few, many, or a class for an expanded clone.

J gene: TRBJ1-4; D gene: NA; V gene: TRBV7-6; clone size: NA; CDR3 protein: CASSLKGWAEKLFF; CDR3 DNA: TGTGCCAGCAGCTTAAAGGGGTGGGCTGAAAAACTGTTTTTT
J gene: TRBJ1-5; D gene: TRBD1; V gene: TRBV7-9; clone size: few; CDR3 protein: CASSSDRVNQPQHF; CDR3 DNA: TGTGCCAGCAGCTCCGACAGGGTCAATCAGCCCCAGCATTTT
J gene: TRBJ1-1; D gene: NA; V gene: TRBV2; clone size: NA; CDR3 protein: CASSEGFTEAFF; CDR3 DNA: TGTGCCAGCAGTGAGGGGTTCACTGAAGCTTTCTTT
J gene: TRBJ2-1; D gene: NA; V gene: TRBV6-6; clone size: NA; CDR3 protein: CASSPGRSGNNEQFF; CDR3 DNA: TGTGCCAGTAGCCCGGGGCGGTCGGGGAACAATGAGCAGTTCTTC
J gene: TRBJ1-5; D gene: NA; V gene: TRBV28; clone size: NA; CDR3 protein: CASSFSGGSNQPQHF; CDR3 DNA: TGTGCCAGCAGTTTCTCGGGTGGAAGCAATCAGCCCCAGCATTTT
J gene: TRBJ1-5; D gene: NA; V gene: TRBV15; clone size: NA; CDR3 protein: CATSSGLGANQPQHF; CDR3 DNA: TGTGCCACCAGCAGCGGCTTAGGGGCTAATCAGCCCCAGCATTTT
J gene: TRBJ2-1; D gene: TRBD1; V gene: TRBV6-1; clone size: NA; CDR3 protein: CASSEGTGVHSYNEQFF; CDR3 DNA: TGTGCCAGCAGTGAAGGGACAGGGGTCCACTCCTACAATGAGCAGTTCTTC
J gene: TRBJ2-7; D gene: TRBD1; V gene: TRBV5-1; clone size: NA; CDR3 protein: CASSWGQEKKYEQYF; CDR3 DNA: TGCGCCAGCAGCTGGGGACAGGAAAAAAAGTACGAGCAGTACTTC
J gene: TRBJ2-1; D gene: TRBD1; V gene: TRBV9; clone size: NA; CDR3 protein: CASSDGTGGFSYNEQFF; CDR3 DNA: TGTGCCAGCAGCGATGGGACAGGGGGTTTTTCCTACAATGAGCAGTTCTTC
J gene: TRBJ2-7; D gene: NA; V gene: TRBV11-1; clone size: NA; CDR3 protein: CASSLRPTGSFSYEQYF; CDR3 DNA: TGTGCCAGCAGCTTAAGGCCGACAGGTTCGTTCTCCTACGAGCAGTACTTC
J gene: TRBJ2-5; D gene: TRBD1; V gene: TRBV2; clone size: NA; CDR3 protein: CAGQGSRYQETQYF; CDR3 DNA: TGTGCCGGACAGGGTTCCCGGTACCAAGAGACCCAGTACTTC
J gene: TRBJ2-1; D gene: TRBD2; V gene: TRBV2; clone size: NA; CDR3 protein: CASSITSGGPTMRQFF; CDR3 DNA: TGTGCCAGCAGCATTACTAGCGGGGGGCCTACAATGAGGCAGTTCTTC
J gene: TRBJ1-2; D gene: NA; V gene: TRBV25-1; clone size: NA; CDR3 protein: CASSEGGGSGYTF; CDR3 DNA: TGTGCCAGCAGTGAAGGAGGGGGTAGTGGCTACACCTTC
J gene: TRBJ1-6; D gene: NA; V gene: TRBV19; clone size: NA; CDR3 protein: CASSIVVSVTPLHF; CDR3 DNA: TGTGCCAGTAGTATAGTCGTTTCGGTTACACCCCTCCACTTT
J gene: TRBJ2-5; D gene: TRBD2; V gene: TRBV7-8; clone size: NA; CDR3 protein: CASSLVGSGPPRETQYF; CDR3 DNA: TGTGCCAGCAGCTTAGTTGGTAGCGGGCCTCCCCGTGAGACCCAGTACTTC
J gene: TRBJ1-2; D gene: TRBD1; V gene: TRBV13; clone size: NA; CDR3 protein: CATNRGPLWSYGYTF; CDR3 DNA: TGTGCCACCAACAGGGGCCCTCTTTGGAGCTATGGCTACACCTTC
J gene: TRBJ1-1; D gene: NA; V gene: TRBV5-1; clone size: NA; CDR3 protein: CASSPSGTEAFF; CDR3 DNA: TGCGCCAGCAGCCCCTCGGGGACTGAAGCTTTCTTT
J gene: TRBJ2-1; D gene: NA; V gene: TRBV6-5; clone size: NA; CDR3 protein: CASSPGFYNEQFF; CDR3 DNA: TGTGCCAGCAGTCCGGGGTTCTACAATGAGCAGTTCTTC
J gene: TRBJ2-2; D gene: TRBD1; V gene: TRBV6-1; clone size: NA; CDR3 protein: CASRAEGQGTGELFF; CDR3 DNA: TGTGCCAGCAGGGCCGAGGGACAGGGTACCGGGGAGCTGTTTTTT
J gene: TRBJ2-2; D gene: NA; V gene: TRBV20-1; clone size: NA; CDR3 protein: CSARRGGELFF; CDR3 DNA: TGCAGTGCTAGGCGTGGCGGGGAGCTGTTTTTT
J gene: TRBJ2-5; D gene: NA; V gene: TRBV5-1; clone size: NA; CDR3 protein: CASSLGPGQETQYF; CDR3 DNA: TGCGCCAGCAGCTTGGGCCCAGGACAAGAGACCCAGTACTTC
J gene: TRBJ2-5; D gene: TRBD1; V gene: TRBV6-1; clone size: NA; CDR3 protein: CASSDGTGTAETQYF; CDR3 DNA: TGTGCCAGCAGTGACGGGACAGGGACTGCAGAGACCCAGTACTTC
J gene: TRBJ2-7; D gene: NA; V gene: TRBV6-1; clone size: few; CDR3 protein: CASSRRTDHYEQYF; CDR3 DNA: TGTGCCAGCAGCCGTAGGACAGATCACTACGAGCAGTACTTC
J gene: TRBJ2-3; D gene: TRBD1; V gene: TRBV13; clone size: few; CDR3 protein: CASSSTGAWVTDTQYF; CDR3 DNA: TGTGCCAGCAGCTCCACAGGGGCCTGGGTCACAGATACGCAGTATTTT
J gene: TRBJ2-3; D gene: NA; V gene: TRBV5-4; clone size: NA; CDR3 protein: CASSSYTDTQYF; CDR3 DNA: TGTGCCAGCAGCTCCTACACAGATACGCAGTATTTT
J gene: TRBJ1-1; D gene: NA; V gene: TRBV7-8; clone size: NA; CDR3 protein: CASSLDWIHTEAFF; CDR3 DNA: TGTGCCAGCAGCTTAGATTGGATCCACACTGAAGCTTTCTTT
J gene: TRBJ2-7; D gene: TRBD2; V gene: TRBV9; clone size: NA; CDR3 protein: CASSVAPSPWTSGGLSYEQYF; CDR3 DNA: TGTGCCAGCAGCGTCGCTCCCTCTCCGTGGACTAGCGGGGGACTAAGCTACGAGCAGTACTTC
J gene: TRBJ2-6; D gene: NA; V gene: TRBV7-9; clone size: NA; CDR3 protein: CASPHPGGANVLTF; CDR3 DNA: TGTGCCAGCCCCCACCCGGGGGGGGCCAACGTCCTGACTTTC
J gene: TRBJ2-7; D gene: TRBD1; V gene: TRBV5-5; clone size: NA; CDR3 protein: CASSWTGLYEQYF; CDR3 DNA: TGTGCCAGCAGCTGGACAGGTCTCTACGAGCAGTACTTC